The rows below give T cell receptor beta chains drawn from one sample of a study of T cells after somatic rescue of genetic block. Produced via immunoSEQ multiplex PCR; TCRdb's table is partial and in-frame only. In the table there are roughly 67,000 clones, roughly 92% of which are singletons. The sample comprised peripheral blood mononuclear cells (PBMCs). All receptors derive from a man aged 35 to 55. The CDR3 runs from the conserved cysteine through the conserved F or W. D genes are given only for firm matches. Clone size is not always given. Where it is, it says once, few, many or a class for expanded clones.

>TRBJ1-5|TRBV7-8|.|.
TGTGCCAGCAGCATCCAGGGAGGCAATCAGCCCCAGCATTTT
CASSIQGGNQPQHF
>TRBJ2-7|TRBV6-5|TRBD2|.
TGTGCCAGCAGTTACCGACTAGCGGGAGACCCCTACGAGCAGTACTTC
CASSYRLAGDPYEQYF
>TRBJ2-1|TRBV10-2|TRBD2|.
TGCGCCAGCAGCGATAGCGGGAGGACTTACAATGAGCAGTTCTTC
CASSDSGRTYNEQFF
>TRBJ2-5|TRBV7-2|.|.
TGTGCCAGCAGCTTAGGAGCTGGAGAGACCCAGTACTTC
CASSLGAGETQYF
>TRBJ2-1|TRBV10-3|TRBD2|.
TGTGCCAGTAGCGGGGGCTCCCCCCTCAATGAGCAGTTCTTC
CASSGGSPLNEQFF
>TRBJ2-7|TRBV10-3|TRBD2|.
TGTGCCATCAGTGAGTCCGCCAGGACGGGGGGTTACGAGCAGTACTTC
CAISESARTGGYEQYF
>TRBJ2-7|TRBV11-2|.|.
TGTGCCAGCAGCTTAGATAGGTCCAGCGGCTTCTACGAGCAGTACTTC
CASSLDRSSGFYEQYF
>TRBJ2-5|TRBV7-6|.|.
TGTGCCAGCAGCTTAGGGACAGAGTTCCAAGAGACCCAGTACTTC
CASSLGTEFQETQYF
>TRBJ2-2|TRBV4-3|.|.
TGCGCCAGCAGCCAGGACGACCTGAACACCGGGGAGCTGTTTTTT
CASSQDDLNTGELFF
>TRBJ2-7|TRBV5-1|.|once
TGCGCCAGCAGCTTGGGTGCCGCCGTACGCGAGCAGTACTTC
CASSLGAAVREQYF
>TRBJ2-7|TRBV28|TRBD2|.
TGTGCCAGCAGTTTGTTTGCGGGAGAGGTGGGATACGAGCAGTACTTC
CASSLFAGEVGYEQYF